The 20 T cell receptor beta chains below come from one sample, sequenced in a study of PD-1 blockade in classical Hodgkin lymphoma. Produced via immunoSEQ multiplex PCR; TCRdb's table is partial and in-frame only. The sample consists of approximately 44,000 clones, 70% to 80% of them appearing once. Relapses following autologous stem cell transplantation were seen in all patients, with brentuximab vedotin exposure varying. Specimen: peripheral blood mononuclear cells (PBMCs), collected at baseline. These receptors were collected from a human donor with classical Hodgkin lymphoma.

This sequence joins TRBV5-1 and TRBJ2-1; weak D call: TRBD2 (7 bases). Germline CDR1 and CDR2: SGHRS and YFSETQ. The V and J ends lost 3 bases and 1 base respectively, with 14 bases between them. The CDR3 extends over 16 amino acids. The CDR3: CASSSIRGASYNEQFF. The CDR3 DNA is TGCGCCAGCAGCTCTATACGGGGGGCTTCCTACAATGAGCAGTTCTTC.

This chain connects TRBV7-8 to TRBJ2-5, with a weak D call TRBD2 (6 bases). Germline assignment: CDR1 SGHVS and CDR2 FQNEAQ. The germline V and J ends were trimmed by 3 bases and 1 base, with 12 bases remaining between them. The CDR3 extends over 15 amino acids. The CDR3 region has the DNA TGTGCCAGCAGCTTCATCGGCGGGGCCCAAGAGACCCAGTACTTC. Protein sequence: CASSFIGGAQETQYF.

This clone has just one count. The gene calls are TRBV21-1 and TRBJ2-3; the table's D call of TRBD1 was not tested on the DNA. TRBV21-1 is a listed pseudogene. The CDR3 loop spans 15 amino acids. The CDR3 bases are TGTGCCAGCAGCCTCCGGGACAGTAGCACAGATACGCAGTATTTT. Translation: CASSLRDSSTDTQYF.

This clone is a singleton in its sample. The chain couples TRBV27 to TRBJ1-2, with D possibly TRBD1 on 5 matching bases. Per germline, CDR1 MNHEY and CDR2 SMNVEV (reference sequence). With 4 bases removed from V and 4 bases from J, the gap between germline ends came to 16 bases. This CDR3 region has 15 residues. In nucleotides, the CDR3 is TGTGCCAGCAGTTCATTACAGACAGCGTCCTATGGCTACACCTTC. This sequence encodes CASSSLQTASYGYTF.

The chain recombines TRBV30 with TRBJ1-1, with D hard to call. Deletions cut 0 bases from V and 7 bases from J, with 12 bases between. The CDR3 is 13 amino acids. The germline CDR1 and CDR2 sequences are GTSNPN and SVGIG (reference sequence). CDR3 in amino acids: CAWSVQLEGEAFF. The CDR3 nucleotides read TGTGCCTGGAGTGTACAATTGGAGGGTGAAGCTTTCTTT.

The V gene is TRBV11-1, the J gene TRBJ2-5; D is possibly TRBD1 or TRBD2 (5 bases each). CDR3 length: 16 amino acids. Trimming pared 5 bases from V and 1 base from J, leaving 17 bases between. From germline, CDR1 is SGHAT and CDR2 FQDESV (reference sequence). The CDR3 DNA sequence: TGTGCCAGCAGCGTCCGTGTGGGACCAAGCCAAGAGACCCAGTACTTC. This codes for CASSVRVGPSQETQYF.

This chain connects TRBV5-6 to TRBJ2-3, with TRBD1 identical over 9 bases. This CDR3 comprises 12 residues. Germline assignment: CDR1 SGHDT and CDR2 YYEEEE. With V trimmed by 4 bases and J by 12 bases, 6 bases remained unmatched. CDR3 region: CASSPGTGSQYF. In nucleotides, the CDR3 is TGTGCCAGCAGCCCCGGGACAGGGAGTCAGTATTTT.

J is TRBJ2-3 and V is TRBV5-6; 9 bases map to TRBD1. V shed 3 bases and J 4 bases; nucleotides not matched to a gene: 9. The CDR3 is 16 residues long. Per germline, CDR1 SGHDT and CDR2 YYEEEE. The CDR3 protein is CASSWDRVFYADTQYF. CDR3 nucleotide sequence: TGTGCCAGCAGCTGGGACAGGGTTTTTTACGCAGATACGCAGTATTTT.

Points on this clone: Other DNA sequences from this sample encode an identical CDR3 as well. This rearrangement joins TRBV28 to TRBJ2-7; 14 positions match TRBD2. V dropped 6 bases and J dropped 4; count of bases not matched to a gene: 11. This CDR3 spans 17 amino acids. Germline V gene sequence: CDR1 MDHEN, CDR2 SYDVKM. The DNA for the CDR3 is TGTGCCAGCAGGGCCGGGACTAGCGGGAGTGGTTCGTACGAGCAGTACTTC. As protein: CASRAGTSGSGSYEQYF.

The chain recombines TRBV25-1 with TRBJ2-7; 8 nucleotides line up with TRBD2. This CDR3 has 13 residues. Trimming at V came to 8 bases and at J to 6 bases, leaving 9 bases not matched to a gene. Germline CDR1 and CDR2: MGHDK and SYGVNS. CDR3: CASEGLVVGEQYF. The CDR3 nucleotides read TGTGCCAGCGAGGGACTAGTCGTGGGCGAGCAGTACTTC.

This clone was detected only a few times. The chain has TRBV6-6 and TRBJ2-1; TRBD2 is a possible D gene (6 bases). Germline CDR1 reads MNHNY; CDR2 reads SVGAGI (reference sequence). The CDR3 has 15 residues. Trimming shortened V by 6 bases and J by 0 bases, and 12 bases separated the two germline ends. This chain's CDR3 is CASRMEGGSYNEQFF. The CDR3 region has the DNA TGTGCCAGCAGGATGGAGGGAGGCTCCTACAATGAGCAGTTCTTC.

The rearrangement links TRBV7-9 to TRBJ2-5, with 8 bases fitting TRBD1. Germline values: CDR1 SEHNR, CDR2 FQNEAQ (reference sequence). This CDR3 has 14 amino acids. The J segment lost 0 bases and the V segment lost 7 bases, leaving 4 bases of the junction unmatched. The CDR3 DNA follows: TGTGCCAGCACCTCGGACAGGGACCAAGAGACCCAGTACTTC. Amino acid sequence: CASTSDRDQETQYF.

This clone was seen just once. CDR3 protein: CASSLSGKLQETQYF. The CDR3 DNA sequence: TGTGCCAGCAGCTTGTCCGGGAAGCTTCAAGAGACCCAGTACTTC. V and J are TRBV5-6 and TRBJ2-5; the D gene is possibly TRBD2 (5 bases). Germline V lookup: CDR1 SGHDT, CDR2 YYEEEE. This CDR3 spans 15 amino acids. Trimming pared 1 base from V and 2 bases from J, leaving 12 bases between.

The chain's CDR3 is CASSDSFGQGKANVLTF. CDR3 nucleotide sequence: TGTGCCAGCAGTGACTCGTTCGGGCAGGGAAAGGCCAACGTCCTGACTTTC. The chain couples TRBV6-4 to TRBJ2-6; D might be TRBD1 (5 bases). This CDR3 region has 17 residues. The ends were cut back, 0 bases at V and 6 bases at J, with 15 bases in the middle. Germline V gene data show CDR1 as MRHNA and CDR2 as SNTAGT.

This chain uses TRBV7-3 with TRBJ2-3; TRBD1 is a possible D gene (6 bases). V was shortened by 4 bases and J by 4 bases, with 12 bases between the two germline ends. CDR3 length: 14 residues. The germline gives CDR1 SGHTA, CDR2 FQGTGA. CDR3 in DNA: TGTGCCAGCAGCTCTTTGGGGGCATCAGATACGCAGTATTTT. Encoded protein: CASSSLGASDTQYF.

This clone was detected only once. The genes are TRBV4-2 and TRBJ2-7; 11 bases match TRBD2. The germline CDR1 and CDR2 sequences are LGHNA and YNFKEQ. V was clipped by 4 bases and J by 2 bases; unmatched bases: 10. CDR3 length: 17 amino acids. Written as DNA, the CDR3 is TGTGCCAGCAGCCCCCGAATATTAGCGGGGGGGACCTACGAGCAGTACTTC. It codes for CASSPRILAGGTYEQYF.

This sequence joins TRBV7-9 and TRBJ2-2; 9 nucleotides line up with TRBD1. CDR1 SEHNR and CDR2 FQNEAQ come from the germline V gene (reference sequence). Trimming at V came to 5 bases and at J to 6 bases, leaving 7 bases not matched to a gene. The CDR3 covers 15 residues. CDR3 residues: CASSLGQGMAGELFF. The DNA for the CDR3 is TGTGCCAGCAGCCTCGGACAGGGGATGGCCGGGGAGCTGTTTTTT.

The V call is TRBV27, the J call TRBJ2-1; the D gene is possibly TRBD2 (5 bases). Trimming removed 3 bases from V and 2 bases from J, with 11 bases in between. The CDR3 length is 15 residues. Germline V gene sequence: CDR1 MNHEY, CDR2 SMNVEV (reference sequence). The CDR3 region is CASSFVGVPYNEQFF. DNA for the CDR3: TGTGCCAGCAGTTTTGTGGGAGTACCCTACAATGAGCAGTTCTTC.

This clone was observed once. The CDR3 protein is CASSQERTGAGYEKLFF. The CDR3 bases are TGCGCCAGCAGCCAAGAAAGGACAGGGGCTGGTTACGAAAAACTGTTTTTT. V usage is TRBV4-3 and J usage is TRBJ1-4, with 9 bases identical to TRBD1. The V gene end was trimmed by 0 bases and the J gene end by 8 bases; junction bases not matched to a gene: 10. The CDR3 contains 17 residues. Germline V CDR1 and CDR2: LGHNA, YSLEER.

V usage is TRBV4-2 and J usage is TRBJ2-5, with D possibly being TRBD1 or TRBD2 (6 bases each). Trimming pared 1 base from V and 2 bases from J, leaving 17 bases between. Per the germline V gene, CDR1 is LGHNA and CDR2 is YNFKEQ. The CDR3 covers 17 residues. The CDR3 protein is CASSQGEVGGPQETQYF. The CDR3 DNA is TGTGCCAGCAGCCAAGGGGAGGTGGGGGGCCCGCAAGAGACCCAGTACTTC.